These 21 T cell receptor beta chains originate from one sample sequenced in a study of T cell repertoires in cytomegalovirus infection. TCRdb re-called the reads through MiXCR, storing one row per CDR3 protein. This repertoire shows roughly 600,000 distinct CDR3 sequences, approximately 24% found once; its top ten account for less than 9.5%. The material sequenced was CD8+ T cells from PBMCs. These receptors all come from a human donor in good health (CMV status not recorded). Some clones in this sample may be carry-over from other donors' samples.

CDR3 DNA: TGCGCCAGCAGCCAAGATTCGGTATACTATGGCTACACCTTC. This gives the protein CASSQDSVYYGYTF. This chain uses TRBV4-1 with TRBJ1-2, with D uncertain. This CDR3 is built from 14 residues. The germline gives CDR1 MGHRA, CDR2 YSYEKL. V dropped 0 bases and J dropped 3 bases, with 8 bases sitting between them.

The CDR3 sequence: CASSQTGNYGYTF. The CDR3 bases are TGTGCCAGCAGTCAGACAGGAAACTATGGCTACACCTTC. The chain joins TRBV28 to TRBJ1-2; a possible D gene is TRBD1 (6 bases). The germline V and J ends were trimmed by 5 bases and 2 bases, with 9 bases remaining between them. CDR1 and CDR2 (germline): MDHEN, SYDVKM. This CDR3 has 13 residues.

This clonotype was counted only a few times. This rearrangement joins TRBV7-9 to TRBJ2-7, with 8 bases matching TRBD1. CDR3 length: 15 residues. V lost 2 bases, J lost 7 bases, and 10 bases stayed unmatched. The germline gives CDR1 SEHNR, CDR2 FQNEAQ (reference sequence). DNA for the CDR3: TGTGCCAGCAGCTTATCAGGGGGCCACCGTATTGAGCAGTACGTC. It translates to CASSLSGGHRIEQYV.

V is TRBV19 and J is TRBJ2-4; 7 bases line up with TRBD1. The CDR3 loop spans 14 amino acids. In germline, CDR1 is LNHDA, CDR2 SQIVND (reference sequence). Trimming at V came to 6 bases and at J to 0 bases, leaving 2 bases not matched to a gene. CDR3 bases: TGTGCCAGTAGAGACAGGGAAGCCAAAAACATTCAGTACTTC. Its translation is CASRDREAKNIQYF.

The rearrangement links TRBV9 to TRBJ1-5, with no clear D. The V and J ends lost 0 bases and 0 bases respectively, with 7 bases between them. The CDR3 loop spans 15 amino acids. Looked up from germline, CDR1 is SGDLS and CDR2 is YYNGEE. The chain's CDR3 is CASSVDPVSNQPQHF. CDR3 sequence (DNA): TGTGCCAGCAGCGTAGATCCCGTTAGCAATCAGCCCCAGCATTTT.

This chain links TRBV6-5 with TRBJ1-2; maybe TRBD1 (5 bases). Germline V lookup: CDR1 MNHEY, CDR2 SVGAGI. V lost 7 bases and J lost 4, with 22 bases in between. CDR3 length equals 16 residues. The chain's CDR3 is CASIKRMTDIGYGYTF. The CDR3 DNA reads as TGTGCCAGCATCAAACGAATGACAGATATTGGCTATGGCTACACCTTC.

The table lists this clonotype with a count of one. The rearrangement joins TRBV25-1 to TRBJ2-6; 7 bases align to TRBD1. V was pared by 4 bases and J by 0 bases, with 9 bases of the junction left unmatched. The germline CDR1 and CDR2 sequences are MGHDK and SYGVNS. The CDR3 consists of 18 residues. The CDR3 DNA reads TGTGCCAGCAGTGGGCCGGGACAGCACTACTCTGGGGCCAACGTCCTGACTTTC. Protein product: CASSGPGQHYSGANVLTF.

Many counts were recorded for this clonotype. In DNA form, the CDR3 reads TGTGCCAGCAGCTTAAAGGGGGCATATACTGAAGCTTTCTTT. Protein product: CASSLKGAYTEAFF. V and J are TRBV7-2 and TRBJ1-1, with TRBD1 identical over 7 bases. J gave up 5 bases and V 2 bases, and 5 bases lay outside the gene matches. The germline V gene encodes CDR1 SGHTA and CDR2 FQGNSA. This CDR3 has 14 residues.

This clonotype was observed many times. The chain recombines TRBV6-2 or TRBV6-3 with TRBJ2-1; D might be TRBD2 (6 bases). Germline CDR1 and CDR2: MNHEY and SVGEGT. The CDR3 has 15 amino acids. V lost 5 bases to trimming and J lost 0 bases, with 11 bases between them. The CDR3 loop is CASSPGEVSYNEQFF. The CDR3, as DNA: TGTGCCAGCAGTCCCGGGGAGGTCTCCTACAATGAGCAGTTCTTC.

V usage is TRBV28 and J usage is TRBJ2-1; D might be TRBD1 (6 bases). This CDR3 has 16 amino acids. Germline CDR1 and CDR2: MDHEN and SYDVKM. Trimming stripped 8 bases from V and 0 bases from J, with 17 bases between. The CDR3: CASFNHREVSYNEQFF. In DNA form, the CDR3 reads TGTGCCAGCTTCAACCACAGGGAAGTCTCCTACAATGAGCAGTTCTTC.

There are many counts of this clonotype. This rearrangement joins TRBV29-1 to TRBJ1-2; D is ambiguous. This CDR3 spans 12 amino acids. The germline V gene encodes CDR1 SQVTM and CDR2 ANQGSEA. Between the trimmed V and J ends, which lost 1 base and 7 bases, there was a span of 10 bases. This chain's CDR3 is CSVEGALLGYTF. The CDR3 bases are TGCAGCGTTGAAGGGGCACTACTTGGCTACACCTTC.

The chain employs TRBV11-2 and TRBJ2-7; no reliable D call. V dropped 3 bases and J dropped 4 bases, with 22 bases sitting between them. CDR1 and CDR2 from the germline V gene are SGHAT and FQNNGV. The CDR3 extends over 17 amino acids. The CDR3 DNA reads TGTGCCAGCAGCTTCCAAAGACAACCCGGGCCCGCTTACGAGCAGTACGTC. Translated: CASSFQRQPGPAYEQYV.

This clonotype was counted between two and nine times. The J gene is TRBJ1-2, the V gene TRBV12-3 or TRBV12-4; D gene uncertain. The CDR3 has 13 residues. Trimming took 3 bases from V and 4 from J, leaving 9 bases between them. The CDR3 is CASSLPRLYGYTF. In DNA, the CDR3 is TGTGCCAGCAGTTTGCCCCGCCTCTATGGCTACACCTTC.

This clonotype was recorded a few times. The V call is TRBV20-1, the J call TRBJ1-2, with 7 nucleotides matching TRBD1. This CDR3 region has 13 residues. V was pared by 3 bases and J by 3 bases, with 4 bases of the junction left unmatched. The germline gives CDR1 DFQATT, CDR2 SNEGSKA (reference sequence). The CDR3 loop reads CSARTGLDYGYTF. CDR3 DNA sequence: TGCAGTGCTAGGACAGGGTTGGACTATGGCTACACCTTC.

This chain uses TRBV2 with TRBJ2-3; D perhaps matches TRBD2 (6 bases). V shed 3 bases and J shed 1 base, with 11 bases lying between them. The CDR3 extends over 15 amino acids. Germline V gene sequence: CDR1 SNHLY, CDR2 FYNNEI. CDR3 sequence reads: CASSDAGHGTDTQYF. CDR3 nucleotide sequence: TGTGCCAGCAGTGACGCGGGGCACGGCACAGATACGCAGTATTTT.

The rearrangement uses TRBV6-2 or TRBV6-3 and TRBJ2-1; a possible D gene is TRBD2 (5 bases). The CDR3 is made up of 21 amino acids. Per germline, CDR1 MNHEY and CDR2 SVGEGT. V was cut by 0 bases and J by 0 bases, with 24 bases left in between. In nucleotides, the CDR3 is TGTGCCAGCAGTTACTCCACAGTGCCATTCCTCGGGATCCGCTCCTACAATGAGCAGTTCTTC. It codes for CASSYSTVPFLGIRSYNEQFF.

This clonotype was counted ten times or more. This sequence joins TRBV12-3 or TRBV12-4 and TRBJ1-2, with unresolved D. V lost 3 bases and J lost 7, with 21 bases in between. The CDR3 covers 16 residues. DNA of the CDR3: TGTGCCAGCAGTTTCGATAAAGGCGACGGATTAACTGGCTACACCTTC. Its protein product is CASSFDKGDGLTGYTF.

The V call is TRBV25-1, the J call TRBJ2-3; 9 bases are shared with TRBD2. The CDR3 length is 17 residues. The germline CDR1 and CDR2 sequences are MGHDK and SYGVNS. Germline trimming cut 5 bases from V and 2 bases from J; bases unmatched to any gene: 11. The chain's CDR3 is CASSPRTVAGDTDTQYF. The CDR3 nucleotides read TGTGCCAGCAGTCCCCGGACAGTAGCGGGGGACACAGATACGCAGTATTTT.

This clonotype occurred many times. The chain recombines TRBV12-3 or TRBV12-4 with TRBJ2-5; TRBD1 aligns across 7 bases. There are 13 residues in the CDR3. V shed 5 bases and J 5 bases; nucleotides not matched to a gene: 5. CDR3 DNA sequence: TGTGCCAGCAGTGGGGACAGCCCCGAGACCCAGTACTTC. It translates to CASSGDSPETQYF.

The sample holds a few counts of this clonotype. The rearrangement uses TRBV7-6 and TRBJ1-1; 8 nucleotides line up with TRBD1. Germline CDR1 reads SGHVS; CDR2 reads FNYEAQ. CDR3 length: 15 amino acids. V was clipped by 4 bases and J by 3 bases; unmatched bases: 7. The CDR3 sequence is CASSSSRGLDTEAFF. The CDR3 DNA sequence: TGTGCCAGCAGCTCCTCCAGGGGGCTGGACACTGAAGCTTTCTTT. The full variable domain, in which reference TRBV7-6 and TRBJ1-1 provide the parts outside the CDR3, is GAGVSQSPRYKVTKRGQDVALRCDPISGHVSLYWYRQALGQGPEFLTYFNYEAQQDKSGLPNDRFSAERPEGSISTLTIQRTEQRDSAMYRCASSSSRGLDTEAFFGQGTRLTVV.

The V call is TRBV29-1, the J call TRBJ2-3, with D perhaps being TRBD1 or TRBD2 (5 bases each). CDR1 is SQVTM, CDR2 ANQGSEA, per germline. The CDR3 has 14 amino acids. Trimming took off 6 bases at V and 6 bases at J, with 19 bases between the two ends. CDR3 sequence reads: CSVAGPPRTDTQYF. The DNA for the CDR3 is TGCAGCGTCGCAGGGCCTCCGAGGACTGATACGCAGTATTTT.